The present T cell receptor beta chain was sequenced within a study of blood T cells in healthy people across ages. The table lists this clonotype with many counts. V was shortened by 7 bases and J by 4 bases, with 14 bases between the two germline ends. The CDR3 sequence is 13 residues long. The germline V gene has CDR1 LGHNT and CDR2 FRNRAP. A J-beta primer mix and a sample-barcoded 5' primer were used in a second PCR of roughly 7 to 12 cycles. TCRdb reprocessed the 5' RACE reads with MiXCR, giving one entry per CDR3 protein. The data contain about 570,000 distinct CDR3 sequences, 27% of them singletons.

The chain combines TRBV12-5 with TRBJ2-7; D possibly uses TRBD1 or TRBD2 (5 bases each). The receptor was derived from an older woman in good health. Sequences were obtained from blood. The CDR3 nucleotides are TGTGCTAGTGCCCTAATCGGGGCTTACGAGCAGTACTTC. This codes for CASALIGAYEQYF.